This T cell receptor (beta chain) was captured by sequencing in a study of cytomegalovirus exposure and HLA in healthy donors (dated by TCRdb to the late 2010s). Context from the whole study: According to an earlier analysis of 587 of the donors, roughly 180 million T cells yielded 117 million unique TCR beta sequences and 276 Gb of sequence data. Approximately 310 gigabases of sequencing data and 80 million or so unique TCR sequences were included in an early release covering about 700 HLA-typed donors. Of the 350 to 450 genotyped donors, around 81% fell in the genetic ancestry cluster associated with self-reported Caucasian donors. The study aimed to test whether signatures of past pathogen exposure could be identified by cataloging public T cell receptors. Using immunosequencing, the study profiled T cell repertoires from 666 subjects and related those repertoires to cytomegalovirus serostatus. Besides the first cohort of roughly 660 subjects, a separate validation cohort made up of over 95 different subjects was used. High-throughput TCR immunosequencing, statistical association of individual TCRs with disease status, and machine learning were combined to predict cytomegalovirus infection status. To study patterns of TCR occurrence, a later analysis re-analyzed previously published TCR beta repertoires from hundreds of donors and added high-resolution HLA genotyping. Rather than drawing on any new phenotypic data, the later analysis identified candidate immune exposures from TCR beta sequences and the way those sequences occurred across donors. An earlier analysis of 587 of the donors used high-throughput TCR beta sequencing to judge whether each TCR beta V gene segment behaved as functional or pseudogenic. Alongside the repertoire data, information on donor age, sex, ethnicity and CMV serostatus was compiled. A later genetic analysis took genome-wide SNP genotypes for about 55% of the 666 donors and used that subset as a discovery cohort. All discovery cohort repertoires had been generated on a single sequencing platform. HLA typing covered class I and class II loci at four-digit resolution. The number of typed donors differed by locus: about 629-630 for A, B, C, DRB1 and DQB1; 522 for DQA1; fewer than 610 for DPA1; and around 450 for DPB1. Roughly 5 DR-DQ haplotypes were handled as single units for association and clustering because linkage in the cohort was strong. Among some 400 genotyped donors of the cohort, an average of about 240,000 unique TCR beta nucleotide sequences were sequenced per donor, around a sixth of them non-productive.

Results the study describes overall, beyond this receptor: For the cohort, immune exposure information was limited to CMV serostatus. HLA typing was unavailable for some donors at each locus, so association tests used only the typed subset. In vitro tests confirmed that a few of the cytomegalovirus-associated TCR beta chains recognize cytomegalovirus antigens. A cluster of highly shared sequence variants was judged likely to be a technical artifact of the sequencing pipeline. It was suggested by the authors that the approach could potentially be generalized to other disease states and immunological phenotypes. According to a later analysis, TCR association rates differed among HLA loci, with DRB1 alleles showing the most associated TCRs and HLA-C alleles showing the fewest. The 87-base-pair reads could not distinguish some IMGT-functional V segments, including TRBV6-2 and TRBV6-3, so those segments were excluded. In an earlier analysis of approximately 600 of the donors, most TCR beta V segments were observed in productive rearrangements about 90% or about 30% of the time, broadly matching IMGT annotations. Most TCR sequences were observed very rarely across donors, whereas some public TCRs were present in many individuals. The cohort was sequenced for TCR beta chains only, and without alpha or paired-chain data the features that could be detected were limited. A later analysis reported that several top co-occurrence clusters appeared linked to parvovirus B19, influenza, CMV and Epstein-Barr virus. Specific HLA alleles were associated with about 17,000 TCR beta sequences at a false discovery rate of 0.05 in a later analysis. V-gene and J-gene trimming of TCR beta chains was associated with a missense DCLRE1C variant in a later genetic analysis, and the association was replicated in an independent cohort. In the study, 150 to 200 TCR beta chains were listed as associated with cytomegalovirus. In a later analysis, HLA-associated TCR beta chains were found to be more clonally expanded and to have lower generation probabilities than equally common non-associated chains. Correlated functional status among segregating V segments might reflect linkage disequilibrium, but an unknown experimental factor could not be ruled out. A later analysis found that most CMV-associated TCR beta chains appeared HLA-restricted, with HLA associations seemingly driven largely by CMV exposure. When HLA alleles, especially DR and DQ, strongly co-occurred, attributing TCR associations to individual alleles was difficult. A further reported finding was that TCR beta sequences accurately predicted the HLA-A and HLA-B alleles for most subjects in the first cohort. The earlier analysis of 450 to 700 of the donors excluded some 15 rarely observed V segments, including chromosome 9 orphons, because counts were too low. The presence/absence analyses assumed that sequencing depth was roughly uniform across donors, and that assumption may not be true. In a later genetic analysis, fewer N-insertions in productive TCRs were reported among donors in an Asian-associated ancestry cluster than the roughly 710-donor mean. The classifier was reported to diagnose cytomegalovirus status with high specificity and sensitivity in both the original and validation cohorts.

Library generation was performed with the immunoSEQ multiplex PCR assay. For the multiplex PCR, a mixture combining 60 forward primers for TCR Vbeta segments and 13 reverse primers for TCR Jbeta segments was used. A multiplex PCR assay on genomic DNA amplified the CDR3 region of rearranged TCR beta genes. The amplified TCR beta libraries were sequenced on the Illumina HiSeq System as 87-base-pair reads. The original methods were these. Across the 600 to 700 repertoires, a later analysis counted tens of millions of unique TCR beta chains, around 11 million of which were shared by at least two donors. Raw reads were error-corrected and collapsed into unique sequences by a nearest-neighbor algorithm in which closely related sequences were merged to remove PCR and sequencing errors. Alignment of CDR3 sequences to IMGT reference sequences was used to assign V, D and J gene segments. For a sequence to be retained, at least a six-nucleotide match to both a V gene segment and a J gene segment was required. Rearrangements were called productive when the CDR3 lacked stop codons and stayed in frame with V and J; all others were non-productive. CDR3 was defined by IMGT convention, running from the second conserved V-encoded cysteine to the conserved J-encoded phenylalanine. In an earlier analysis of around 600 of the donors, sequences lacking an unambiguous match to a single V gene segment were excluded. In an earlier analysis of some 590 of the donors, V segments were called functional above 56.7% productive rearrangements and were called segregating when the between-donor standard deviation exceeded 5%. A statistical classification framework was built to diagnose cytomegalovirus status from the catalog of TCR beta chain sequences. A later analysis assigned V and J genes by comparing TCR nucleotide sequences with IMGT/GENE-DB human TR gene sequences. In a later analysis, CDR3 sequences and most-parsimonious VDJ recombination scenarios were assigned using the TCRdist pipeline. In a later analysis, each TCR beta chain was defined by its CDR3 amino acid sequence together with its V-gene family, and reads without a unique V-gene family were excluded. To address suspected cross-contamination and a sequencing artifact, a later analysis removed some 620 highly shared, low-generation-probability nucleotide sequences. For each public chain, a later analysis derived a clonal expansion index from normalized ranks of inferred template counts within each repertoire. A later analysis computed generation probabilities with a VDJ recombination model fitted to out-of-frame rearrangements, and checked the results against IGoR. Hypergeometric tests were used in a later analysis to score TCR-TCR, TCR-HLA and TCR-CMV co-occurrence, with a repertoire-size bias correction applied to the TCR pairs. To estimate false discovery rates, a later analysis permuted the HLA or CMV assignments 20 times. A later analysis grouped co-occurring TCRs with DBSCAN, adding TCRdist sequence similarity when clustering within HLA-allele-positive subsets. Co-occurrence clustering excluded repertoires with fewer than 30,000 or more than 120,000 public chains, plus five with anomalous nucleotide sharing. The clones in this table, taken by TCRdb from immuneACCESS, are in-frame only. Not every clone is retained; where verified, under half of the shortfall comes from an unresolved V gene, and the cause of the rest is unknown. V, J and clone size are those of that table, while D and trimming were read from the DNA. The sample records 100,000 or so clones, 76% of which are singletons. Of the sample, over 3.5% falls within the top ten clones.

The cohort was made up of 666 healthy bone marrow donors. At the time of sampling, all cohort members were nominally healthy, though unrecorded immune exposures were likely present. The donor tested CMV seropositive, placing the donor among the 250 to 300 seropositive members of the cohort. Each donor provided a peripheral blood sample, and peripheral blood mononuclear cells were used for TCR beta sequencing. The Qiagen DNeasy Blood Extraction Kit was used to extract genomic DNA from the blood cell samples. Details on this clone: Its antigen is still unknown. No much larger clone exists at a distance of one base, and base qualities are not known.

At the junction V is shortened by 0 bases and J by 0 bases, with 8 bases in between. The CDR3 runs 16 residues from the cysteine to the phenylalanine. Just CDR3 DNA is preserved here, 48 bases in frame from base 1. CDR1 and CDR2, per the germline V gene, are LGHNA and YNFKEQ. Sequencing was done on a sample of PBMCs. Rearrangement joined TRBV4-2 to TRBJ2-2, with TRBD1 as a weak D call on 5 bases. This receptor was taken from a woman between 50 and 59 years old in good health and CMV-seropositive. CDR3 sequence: CASSQEGRANTGELFF. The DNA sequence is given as TGTGCCAGCAGCCAAGAAGGCAGGGCGAACACCGGGGAGCTGTTTTTT.